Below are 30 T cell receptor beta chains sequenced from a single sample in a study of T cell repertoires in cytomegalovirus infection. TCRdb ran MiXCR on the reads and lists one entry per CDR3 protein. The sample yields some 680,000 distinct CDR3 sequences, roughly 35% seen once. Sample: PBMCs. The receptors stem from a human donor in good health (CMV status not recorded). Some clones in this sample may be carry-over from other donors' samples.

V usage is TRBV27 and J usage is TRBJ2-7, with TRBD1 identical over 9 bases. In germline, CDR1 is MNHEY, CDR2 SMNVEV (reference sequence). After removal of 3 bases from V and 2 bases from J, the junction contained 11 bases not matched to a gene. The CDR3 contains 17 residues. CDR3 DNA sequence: TGTGCCAGCAGTTTGGGACCCGCCGGGACAGGGCCCTACGAGCAGTACTTC. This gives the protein CASSLGPAGTGPYEQYF.

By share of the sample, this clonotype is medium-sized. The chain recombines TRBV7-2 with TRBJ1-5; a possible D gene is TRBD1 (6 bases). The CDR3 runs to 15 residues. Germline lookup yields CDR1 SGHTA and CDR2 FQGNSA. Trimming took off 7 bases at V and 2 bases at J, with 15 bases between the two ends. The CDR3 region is CASKPGRQGNQPQHF. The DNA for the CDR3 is TGTGCCAGCAAACCAGGTCGACAGGGCAATCAGCCCCAGCATTTT.

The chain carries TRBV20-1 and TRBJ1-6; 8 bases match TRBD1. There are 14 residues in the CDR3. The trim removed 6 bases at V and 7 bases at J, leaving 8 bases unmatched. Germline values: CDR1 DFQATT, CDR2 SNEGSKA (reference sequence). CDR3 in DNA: TGCAGTGCACCCAGACAGGGGAGAAATTCACCCCTCCACTTT. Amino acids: CSAPRQGRNSPLHF.

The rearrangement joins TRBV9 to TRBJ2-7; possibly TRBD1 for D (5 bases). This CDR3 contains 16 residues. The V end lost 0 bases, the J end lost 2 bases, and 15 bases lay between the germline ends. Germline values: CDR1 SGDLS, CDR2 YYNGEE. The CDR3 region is CASSVGMGQPAYEQYF. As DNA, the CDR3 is TGTGCCAGCAGCGTAGGTATGGGGCAGCCGGCCTACGAGCAGTACTTC.

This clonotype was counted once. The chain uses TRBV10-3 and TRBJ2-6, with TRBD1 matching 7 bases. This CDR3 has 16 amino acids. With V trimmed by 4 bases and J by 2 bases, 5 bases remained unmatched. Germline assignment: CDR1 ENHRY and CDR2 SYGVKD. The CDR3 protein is CAISVTTGTGANVLTF. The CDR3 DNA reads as TGTGCCATCAGTGTGACGACAGGGACTGGGGCCAACGTCCTGACTTTC.

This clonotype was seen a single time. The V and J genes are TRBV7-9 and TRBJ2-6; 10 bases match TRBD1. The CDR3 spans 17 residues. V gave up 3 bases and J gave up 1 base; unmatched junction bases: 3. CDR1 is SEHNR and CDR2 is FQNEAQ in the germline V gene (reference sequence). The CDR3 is CASSFLGQGSGANVLTF. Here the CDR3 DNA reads TGTGCCAGCAGCTTCTTGGGACAGGGGTCTGGGGCCAACGTCCTGACTTTC.

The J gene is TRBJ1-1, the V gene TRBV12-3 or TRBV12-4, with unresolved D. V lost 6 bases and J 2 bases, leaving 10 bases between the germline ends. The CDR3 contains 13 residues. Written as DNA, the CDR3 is TGTGCCAGCAGACTACAGACTAACACTGAAGCTTTCTTT. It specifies CASRLQTNTEAFF.

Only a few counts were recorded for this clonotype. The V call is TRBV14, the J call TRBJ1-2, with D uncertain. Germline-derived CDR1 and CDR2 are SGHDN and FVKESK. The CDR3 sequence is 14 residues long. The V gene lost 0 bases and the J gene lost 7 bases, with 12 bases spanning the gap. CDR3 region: CASSQDLAAGGYTF. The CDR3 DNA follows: TGTGCCAGCAGCCAAGATCTCGCGGCGGGTGGCTACACCTTC.

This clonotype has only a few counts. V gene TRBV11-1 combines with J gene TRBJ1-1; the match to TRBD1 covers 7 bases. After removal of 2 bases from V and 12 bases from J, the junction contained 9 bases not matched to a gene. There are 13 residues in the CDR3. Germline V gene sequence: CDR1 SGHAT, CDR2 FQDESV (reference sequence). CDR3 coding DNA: TGTGCCAGCAGCTTAACCCAGGGGGGAACTCCTTTCTTT. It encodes CASSLTQGGTPFF.

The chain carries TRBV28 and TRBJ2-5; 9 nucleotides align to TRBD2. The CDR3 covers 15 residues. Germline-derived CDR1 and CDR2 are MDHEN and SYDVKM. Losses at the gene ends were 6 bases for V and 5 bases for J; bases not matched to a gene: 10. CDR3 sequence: CASSKAGGGSETQYF. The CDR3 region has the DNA TGTGCCAGCAGCAAAGCGGGAGGTGGGTCGGAGACCCAGTACTTC.

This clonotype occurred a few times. The CDR3 coding sequence is TGCGCCAGCAGCACGACCCTACAGGGAATCTATGGCTACACCTTC. Translation: CASSTTLQGIYGYTF. V usage is TRBV5-1 and J usage is TRBJ1-2, with D tentatively TRBD1 (6 bases). CDR3 length equals 15 residues. With 4 bases removed from V and 4 bases from J, the gap between germline ends came to 17 bases. Germline values: CDR1 SGHRS, CDR2 YFSETQ.

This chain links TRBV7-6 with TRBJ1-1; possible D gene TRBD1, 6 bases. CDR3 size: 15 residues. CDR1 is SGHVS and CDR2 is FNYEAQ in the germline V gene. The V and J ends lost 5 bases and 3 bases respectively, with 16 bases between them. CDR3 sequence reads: CASSSTGLVHTEAFF. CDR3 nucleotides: TGTGCCAGCAGCAGCACAGGGTTGGTTCACACTGAAGCTTTCTTT.

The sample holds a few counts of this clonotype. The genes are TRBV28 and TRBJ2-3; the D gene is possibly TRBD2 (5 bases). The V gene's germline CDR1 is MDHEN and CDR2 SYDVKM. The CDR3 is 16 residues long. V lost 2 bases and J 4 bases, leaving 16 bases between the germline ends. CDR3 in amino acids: CASSLPSAVAADTQYF. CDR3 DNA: TGTGCCAGCAGTTTACCCTCAGCGGTCGCGGCAGATACGCAGTATTTT.

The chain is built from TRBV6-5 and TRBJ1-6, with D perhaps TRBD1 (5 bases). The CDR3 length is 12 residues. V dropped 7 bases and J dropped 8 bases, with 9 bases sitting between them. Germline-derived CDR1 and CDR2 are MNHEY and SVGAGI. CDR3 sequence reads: CASMGGDSPLHF. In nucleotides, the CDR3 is TGTGCCAGCATGGGGGGAGATTCACCCCTCCACTTT.

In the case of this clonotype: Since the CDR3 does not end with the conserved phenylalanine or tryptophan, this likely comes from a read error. CDR3 nucleotides: TGTGCCAGCAGCCCGAGAGGAGGTAAGCAGTATTTG. This gives the protein CASSPRGGKQYL. The chain couples TRBV11-1 to TRBJ2-3; maybe TRBD2 (5 bases). The CDR3 spans 12 residues. Trimming stripped 5 bases from V and 11 bases from J, with 14 bases between. CDR1 and CDR2 (germline): SGHAT, FQDESV (reference sequence).

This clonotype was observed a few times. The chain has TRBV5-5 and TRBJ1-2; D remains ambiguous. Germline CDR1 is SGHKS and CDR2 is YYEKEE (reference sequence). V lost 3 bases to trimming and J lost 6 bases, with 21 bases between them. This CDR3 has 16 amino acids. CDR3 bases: TGTGCCAGCAGCTCCCTAATGACGGATCTCCTGGATGGCTACACCTTC. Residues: CASSSLMTDLLDGYTF.

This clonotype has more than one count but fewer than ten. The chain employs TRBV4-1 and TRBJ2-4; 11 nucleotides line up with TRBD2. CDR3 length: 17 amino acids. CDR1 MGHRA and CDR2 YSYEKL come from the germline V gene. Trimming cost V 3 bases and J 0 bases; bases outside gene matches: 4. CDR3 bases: TGCGCCAGCAGCCAGATAGCGGGGGGGCTAGCCAAAAACATTCAGTACTTC. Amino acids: CASSQIAGGLAKNIQYF.

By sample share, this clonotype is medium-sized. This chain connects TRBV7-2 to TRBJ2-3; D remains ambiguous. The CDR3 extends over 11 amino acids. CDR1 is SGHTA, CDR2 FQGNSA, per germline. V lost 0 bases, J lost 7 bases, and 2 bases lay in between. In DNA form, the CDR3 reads TGTGCCAGCAGCTTAGCTCATACGCAGTATTTT. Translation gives CASSLAHTQYF.

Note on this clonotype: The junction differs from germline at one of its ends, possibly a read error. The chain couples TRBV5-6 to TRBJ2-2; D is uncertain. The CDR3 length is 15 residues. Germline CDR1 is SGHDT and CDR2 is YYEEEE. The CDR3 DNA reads TGTGCCAGCAGCTTGGGATGGGTGCACACCGTGGAGCTGTTTTTT. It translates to CASSLGWVHTVELFF.

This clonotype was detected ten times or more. The CDR3 DNA sequence: TGTGCCAGCAGCATATCCCGGGACAGGGAAGGTTACTTC. Protein: CASSISRDREGYF. V usage is TRBV7-8 and J usage is TRBJ2-7; 9 nucleotides agree with TRBD1. This CDR3 has 13 residues. Per germline, CDR1 SGHVS and CDR2 FQNEAQ. J lost 13 bases, V lost 5 bases, and 12 bases had no gene match. Using reference TRBV7-8 and TRBJ2-7 for the parts outside the CDR3, the full variable domain is GAGVSQSPRYKVAKRGQDVALRCDPISGHVSLFWYQQALGQGPEFLTYFQNEAQLDKSGLPSDRFFAERPEGSVSTLKIQRTQQEDSAVYLCASSISRDREGYFGPGTRLTVT.

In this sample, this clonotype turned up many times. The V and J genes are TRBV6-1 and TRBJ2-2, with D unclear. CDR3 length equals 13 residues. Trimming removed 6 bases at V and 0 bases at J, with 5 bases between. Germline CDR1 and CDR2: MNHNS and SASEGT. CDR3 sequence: CASRQPNTGELFF. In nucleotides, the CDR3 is TGTGCCAGCAGGCAACCGAACACCGGGGAGCTGTTTTTT.

The CDR3 reads CATMRTNADGYTF. CDR3 DNA sequence: TGTGCCACTATGCGGACAAACGCGGATGGCTACACCTTC. The chain couples TRBV6-5 to TRBJ1-2, with D perhaps TRBD1 (5 bases). CDR3 length equals 13 residues. Germline V gives CDR1 MNHEY, CDR2 SVGAGI. Trimming pared 10 bases from V and 6 bases from J, leaving 18 bases between.

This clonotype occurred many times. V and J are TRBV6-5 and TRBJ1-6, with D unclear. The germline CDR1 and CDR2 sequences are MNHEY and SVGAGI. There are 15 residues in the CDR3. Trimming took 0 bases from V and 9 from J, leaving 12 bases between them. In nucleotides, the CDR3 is TGTGCCAGCAGTTACTCGATCCAGCTCTCTTCACCCCTCCACTTT. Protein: CASSYSIQLSSPLHF.

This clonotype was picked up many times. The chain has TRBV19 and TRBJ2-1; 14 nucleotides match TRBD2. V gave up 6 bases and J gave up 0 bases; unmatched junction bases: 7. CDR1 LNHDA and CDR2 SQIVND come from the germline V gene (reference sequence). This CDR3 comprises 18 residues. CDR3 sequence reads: CASSRGTSGGLSYNEQFF. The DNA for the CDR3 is TGTGCCAGTAGCCGGGGGACTAGCGGGGGTCTCTCCTACAATGAGCAGTTCTTC.

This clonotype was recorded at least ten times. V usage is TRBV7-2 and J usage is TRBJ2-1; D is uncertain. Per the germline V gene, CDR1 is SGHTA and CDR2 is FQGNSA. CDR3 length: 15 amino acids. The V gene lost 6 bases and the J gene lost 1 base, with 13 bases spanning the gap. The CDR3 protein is CASRSGVRSYNEQFF. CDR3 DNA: TGTGCCAGCAGGTCCGGAGTAAGGTCCTACAATGAGCAGTTCTTC.

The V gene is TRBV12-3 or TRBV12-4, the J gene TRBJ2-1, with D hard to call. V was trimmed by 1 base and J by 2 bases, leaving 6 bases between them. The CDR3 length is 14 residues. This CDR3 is CASSLGWAYNEQFF. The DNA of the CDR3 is TGTGCCAGCAGTTTAGGGTGGGCCTACAATGAGCAGTTCTTC.

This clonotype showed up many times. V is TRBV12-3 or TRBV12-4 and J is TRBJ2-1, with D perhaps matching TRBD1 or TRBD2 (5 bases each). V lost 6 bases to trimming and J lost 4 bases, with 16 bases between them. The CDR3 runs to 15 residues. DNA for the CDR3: TGTGCCAGCAGCAACCCGGGGACGGAGTACAATGAGCAGTTCTTC. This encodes CASSNPGTEYNEQFF.

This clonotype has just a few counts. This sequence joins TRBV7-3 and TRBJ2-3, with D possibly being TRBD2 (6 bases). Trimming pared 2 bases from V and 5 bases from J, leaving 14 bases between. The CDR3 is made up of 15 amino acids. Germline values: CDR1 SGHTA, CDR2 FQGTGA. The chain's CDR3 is CASSLRGAGKDTQYF. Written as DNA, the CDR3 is TGTGCCAGCAGCTTACGCGGGGCGGGGAAAGATACGCAGTATTTT.

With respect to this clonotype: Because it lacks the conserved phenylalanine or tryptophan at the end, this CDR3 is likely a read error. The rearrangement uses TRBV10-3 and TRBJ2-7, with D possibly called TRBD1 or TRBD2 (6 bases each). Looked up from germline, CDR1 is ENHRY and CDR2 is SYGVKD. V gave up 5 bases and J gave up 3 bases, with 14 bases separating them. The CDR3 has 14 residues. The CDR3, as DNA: TGTGCCATCAGTATAGGAGGGGGAGACTACGAGCAGTACTCC. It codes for CAISIGGGDYEQYS.

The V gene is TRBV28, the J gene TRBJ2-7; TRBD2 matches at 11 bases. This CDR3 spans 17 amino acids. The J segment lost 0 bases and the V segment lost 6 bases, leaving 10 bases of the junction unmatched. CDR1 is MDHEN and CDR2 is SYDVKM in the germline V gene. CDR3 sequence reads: CASSSLLAGGTSYEQYF. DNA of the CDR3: TGTGCCAGCAGCTCTCTCCTAGCGGGAGGAACCTCCTACGAGCAGTACTTC.